A selection of T cell receptor beta chains follows, all from one sample in a study of shared clonotypes between healthy human individuals. Assay: immunoSEQ multiplex PCR; the TCRdb copy retains only in-frame clones and omits some. The table includes 2 million to 2.5 million clones, more than 80% detected once. Sequencing input: naive CD4+ T cells from PBMCs. The receptors here all came from a man aged 18 to 29 in good health. Some clones in this sample may be carry-over from other donors' samples. Both conserved end residues are part of each CDR3. A D gene is named only where the DNA matches it firmly. Clone size is stated in some rows and not others, as once, few, many or a class when expanded.

abundance	v_gene	d_gene	j_gene	CDR3nt	CDR3aa
.	TRBV11-3	.	TRBJ1-5	TGTGCCAGCAGCTCTACAGGGAATCAGCCCCAGCATTTT	CASSSTGNQPQHF
.	TRBV5-1	TRBD2	TRBJ2-7	TGCGCCAGCAGCTTGGTCTTGGGACTAGCGGGACCCTACGAGCAGTACTTC	CASSLVLGLAGPYEQYF
.	TRBV7-6	.	TRBJ2-2	TGTGCCAGCAGCTTAATGGGCAGGGGTGACACCGGGGAGCTGTTTTTT	CASSLMGRGDTGELFF
.	TRBV6-1	.	TRBJ1-3	TGTGCCAGCACTGAAAGCACAGGCCGAAACACCATATATTTT	CASTESTGRNTIYF
.	TRBV27	.	TRBJ1-5	TGTGCCAGCAGTGGGACCAGGAGCAATCAGCCCCAGCATTTT	CASSGTRSNQPQHF
.	TRBV27	.	TRBJ2-4	TGTGCCAGCAGTGGCACCCCGGGAGCCAAAAACATTCAGTACTTC	CASSGTPGAKNIQYF
.	TRBV5-1	.	TRBJ2-5	TGCGCCAGCAGCTTGCCCCTTCAGCAAGAGACCCAGTACTTC	CASSLPLQQETQYF
.	TRBV5-1	.	TRBJ1-2	TGCGCCAGCAGCTTGGGTGAGGGGAGCGGTGGCTACACCTTC	CASSLGEGSGGYTF
.	TRBV9	.	TRBJ2-7	TGTGCCAGCAGCGTAACCCCGAGCTCCTACGAGCAGTACTTC	CASSVTPSSYEQYF
.	TRBV5-1	TRBD1	TRBJ1-5	TGCGCCAGCAGCTTGAATCAGGGGGGGGATCAGCCCCAGCATTTT	CASSLNQGGDQPQHF
.	TRBV5-1	TRBD1	TRBJ2-7	TGCGCCAGCAGCTCGGACAGGGTCTCAGGTTACGAGCAGTACTTC	CASSSDRVSGYEQYF
.	TRBV5-4	.	TRBJ2-1	TGTGCCAGCAGCTTGGGGGCAGGGAGGAAGCAGTTCTTC	CASSLGAGRKQFF
once	TRBV18	.	TRBJ1-1	TGTGCCAGCTCACCACAGGGCGCGACTGAAGCTTTCTTT	CASSPQGATEAFF
.	TRBV5-1	TRBD1	TRBJ1-2	TGCGCCAGCAGCCCCCTGGGACAGGGGGATAGAGACACCTTC	CASSPLGQGDRDTF
.	TRBV5-1	TRBD1	TRBJ2-7	TGCGCCAGCAGGGCGAGACAGACAGGGGGCGAGCAGTACTTC	CASRARQTGGEQYF
once	TRBV27	.	TRBJ2-5	TGTGCCAGCAGTTTATCCGTTTGGGAGACCCAGTACTTC	CASSLSVWETQYF
.	TRBV5-1	.	TRBJ2-1	TGCGCCAGCAGCTTGGCTACATACCCAGACAATGAGCAGTTCTTC	CASSLATYPDNEQFF